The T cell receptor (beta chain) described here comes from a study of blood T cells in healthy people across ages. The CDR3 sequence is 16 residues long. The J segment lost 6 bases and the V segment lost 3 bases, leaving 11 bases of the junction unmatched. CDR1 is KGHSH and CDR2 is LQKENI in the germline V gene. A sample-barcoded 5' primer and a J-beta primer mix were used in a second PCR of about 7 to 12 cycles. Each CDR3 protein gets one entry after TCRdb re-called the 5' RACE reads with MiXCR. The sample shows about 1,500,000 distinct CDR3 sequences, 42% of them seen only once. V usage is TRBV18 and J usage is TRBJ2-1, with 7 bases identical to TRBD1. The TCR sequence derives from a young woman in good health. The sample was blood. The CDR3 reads CASSPRRGGGSNEQFF. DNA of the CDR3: TGTGCCAGCTCACCGAGAAGAGGGGGCGGAAGCAATGAGCAGTTCTTC.